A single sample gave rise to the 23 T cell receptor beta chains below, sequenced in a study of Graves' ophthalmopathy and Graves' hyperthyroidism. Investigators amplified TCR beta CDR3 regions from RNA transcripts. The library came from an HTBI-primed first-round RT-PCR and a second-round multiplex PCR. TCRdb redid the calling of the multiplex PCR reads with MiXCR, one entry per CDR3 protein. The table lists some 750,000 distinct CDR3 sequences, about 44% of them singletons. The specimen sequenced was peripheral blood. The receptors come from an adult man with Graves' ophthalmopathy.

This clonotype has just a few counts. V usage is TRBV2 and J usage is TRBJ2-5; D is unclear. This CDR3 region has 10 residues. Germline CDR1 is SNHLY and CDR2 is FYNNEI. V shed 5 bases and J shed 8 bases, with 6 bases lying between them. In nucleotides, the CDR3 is TGTGCCAGCAGTCAGCGAACCCAGTACTTC. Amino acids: CASSQRTQYF.

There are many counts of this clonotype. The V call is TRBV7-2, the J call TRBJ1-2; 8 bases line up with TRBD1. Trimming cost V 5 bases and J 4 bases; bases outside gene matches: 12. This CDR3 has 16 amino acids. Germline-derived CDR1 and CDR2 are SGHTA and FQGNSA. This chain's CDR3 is CASSPKAGGRAYGYTF. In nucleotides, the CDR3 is TGTGCCAGCAGCCCAAAGGCAGGGGGCAGAGCCTATGGCTACACCTTC.

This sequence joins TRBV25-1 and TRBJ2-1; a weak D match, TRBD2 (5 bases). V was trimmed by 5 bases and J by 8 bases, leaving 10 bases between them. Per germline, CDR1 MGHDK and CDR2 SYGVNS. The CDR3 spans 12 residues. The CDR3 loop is CASSPSFDEQFF. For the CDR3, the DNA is TGTGCCAGCAGTCCTAGCTTCGATGAGCAGTTCTTC.

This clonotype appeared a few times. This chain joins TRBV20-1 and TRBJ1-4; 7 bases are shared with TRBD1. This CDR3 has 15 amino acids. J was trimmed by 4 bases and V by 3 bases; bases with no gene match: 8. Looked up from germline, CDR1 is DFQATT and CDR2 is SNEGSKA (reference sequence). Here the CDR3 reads CSARVSGQSNEKLFF. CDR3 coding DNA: TGCAGTGCTAGGGTTTCGGGACAGAGTAATGAAAAACTGTTTTTT.

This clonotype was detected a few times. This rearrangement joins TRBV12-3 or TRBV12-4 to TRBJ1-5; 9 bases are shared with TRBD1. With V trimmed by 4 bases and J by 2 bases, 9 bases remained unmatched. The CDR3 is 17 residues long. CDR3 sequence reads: CASSSGDRVLGNQPQHF. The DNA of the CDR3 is TGTGCCAGCAGTTCAGGGGACAGGGTTCTTGGCAATCAGCCCCAGCATTTT.

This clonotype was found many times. The CDR3 here is CSAARDRGYGYTF. In DNA form, the CDR3 reads TGCAGTGCTGCCCGGGACAGGGGCTATGGCTACACCTTC. The J gene is TRBJ1-2, the V gene TRBV20-1, with TRBD1 identical over 10 bases. CDR3 size: 13 residues. V gave up 5 bases and J gave up 4 bases; unmatched junction bases: 4. CDR1 and CDR2 (germline): DFQATT, SNEGSKA (reference sequence).

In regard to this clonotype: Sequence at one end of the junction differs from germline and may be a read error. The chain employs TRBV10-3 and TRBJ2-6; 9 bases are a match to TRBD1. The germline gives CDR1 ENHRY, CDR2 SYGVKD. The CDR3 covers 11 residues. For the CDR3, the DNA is TGTGCCATCAGTGGGACAGGGGTCCTGGCTTTC. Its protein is CAISGTGVLAF.

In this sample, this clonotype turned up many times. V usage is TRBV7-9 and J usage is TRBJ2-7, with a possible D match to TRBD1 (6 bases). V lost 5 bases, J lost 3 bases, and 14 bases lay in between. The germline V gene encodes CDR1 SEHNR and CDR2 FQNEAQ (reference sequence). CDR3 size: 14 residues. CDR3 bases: TGTGCCAGCAGCCCCAACAGGGCTTACTACGAGCAGTACTTC. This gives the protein CASSPNRAYYEQYF. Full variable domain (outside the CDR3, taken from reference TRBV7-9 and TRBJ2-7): DTGVSQNPRHKITKRGQNVTFRCDPISEHNRLYWYRQTLGQGPEFLTYFQNEAQLEKSRLLSDRFSAERPKGSFSTLEIQRTEQGDSAMYLCASSPNRAYYEQYFGPGTRLTVT.

The CDR3 loop reads CASSLGGNTDTQYF. The CDR3 coding sequence is TGTGCCAGCAGCTTAGGGGGCAACACAGATACGCAGTATTTT. The rearrangement joins TRBV7-9 to TRBJ2-3; D perhaps matches TRBD1 (5 bases). The V gene's germline CDR1 is SEHNR and CDR2 FQNEAQ (reference sequence). Trimming cost V 1 base and J 2 bases, with 7 bases left between them. The length of the CDR3 is 14 residues.

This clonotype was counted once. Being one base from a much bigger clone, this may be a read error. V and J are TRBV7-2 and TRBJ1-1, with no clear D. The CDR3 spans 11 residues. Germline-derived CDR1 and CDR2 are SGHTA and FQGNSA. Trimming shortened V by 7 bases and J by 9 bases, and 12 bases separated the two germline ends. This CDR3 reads CASKTRDKAFF. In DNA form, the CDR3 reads TGTGCCAGCAAAACTCGGGATAAAGCTTTCTTT.

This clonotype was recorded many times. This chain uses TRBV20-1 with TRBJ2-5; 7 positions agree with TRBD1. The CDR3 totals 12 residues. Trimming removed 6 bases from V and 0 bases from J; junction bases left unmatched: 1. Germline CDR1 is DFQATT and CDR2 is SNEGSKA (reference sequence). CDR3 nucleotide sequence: TGCAGTGCAGACAGGGACCAAGAGACCCAGTACTTC. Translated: CSADRDQETQYF.

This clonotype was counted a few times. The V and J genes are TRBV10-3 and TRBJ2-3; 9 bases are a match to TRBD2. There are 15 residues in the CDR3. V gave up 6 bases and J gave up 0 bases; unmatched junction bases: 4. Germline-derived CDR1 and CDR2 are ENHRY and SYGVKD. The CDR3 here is CAIRRLAVSTDTQYF. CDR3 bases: TGTGCCATCAGAAGACTAGCGGTGAGCACAGATACGCAGTATTTT.

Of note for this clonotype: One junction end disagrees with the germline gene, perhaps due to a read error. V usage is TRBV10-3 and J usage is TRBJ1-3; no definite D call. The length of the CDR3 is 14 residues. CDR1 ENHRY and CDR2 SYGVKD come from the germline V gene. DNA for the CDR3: TGTGCCAGCAGTCCCGAATCTCGTGGAAACACCATATATTTT. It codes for CASSPESRGNTIYF.

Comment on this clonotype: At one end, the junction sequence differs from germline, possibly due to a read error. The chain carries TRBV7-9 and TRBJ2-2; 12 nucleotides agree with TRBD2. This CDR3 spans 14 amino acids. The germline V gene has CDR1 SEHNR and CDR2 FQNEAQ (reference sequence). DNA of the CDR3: TGTGCCAGCAGCTTAGGGCCACTAGCGGGGGGGCTGTTTTTT. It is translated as CASSLGPLAGGLFF.

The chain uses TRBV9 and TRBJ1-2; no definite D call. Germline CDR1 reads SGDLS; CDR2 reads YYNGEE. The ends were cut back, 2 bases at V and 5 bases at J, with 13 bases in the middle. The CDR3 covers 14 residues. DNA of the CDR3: TGTGCCAGCAGCGTTGGGCTGTCCCTATATGGCTACACCTTC. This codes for CASSVGLSLYGYTF.

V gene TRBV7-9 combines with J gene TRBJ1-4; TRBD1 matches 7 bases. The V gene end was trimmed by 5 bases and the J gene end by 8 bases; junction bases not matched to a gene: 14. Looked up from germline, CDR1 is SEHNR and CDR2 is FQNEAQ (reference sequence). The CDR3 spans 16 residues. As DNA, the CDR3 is TGTGCCAGCAGCCCGTATCCGACAGGGTGGGACGAAAAACTGTTTTTT. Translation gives CASSPYPTGWDEKLFF.

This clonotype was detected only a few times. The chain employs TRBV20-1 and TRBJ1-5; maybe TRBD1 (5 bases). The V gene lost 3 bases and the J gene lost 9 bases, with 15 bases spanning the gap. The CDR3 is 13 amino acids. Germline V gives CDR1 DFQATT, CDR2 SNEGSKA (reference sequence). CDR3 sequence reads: CSASSQGGWPQHF. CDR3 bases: TGCAGTGCTAGTTCCCAGGGAGGTTGGCCCCAGCATTTT.

CDR3: CASSPPGHRNQPQHF. The CDR3 DNA reads as TGTGCCAGCAGCCCACCGGGACACCGGAATCAGCCCCAGCATTTT. The chain uses TRBV12-5 and TRBJ1-5; TRBD1 might be the D (6 bases). Germline V gives CDR1 LGHNT, CDR2 FRNRAP. The CDR3 totals 15 residues.

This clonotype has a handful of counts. For the CDR3, the DNA is TGTGCCAGCAGCTTAGTGTTGGGACTAGCGGGAATCTCTGGGGCCAACGTCCTGACTTTC. It specifies CASSLVLGLAGISGANVLTF. V is TRBV7-3 and J is TRBJ2-6; the match to TRBD2 covers 13 bases. Unmatched junction bases numbered 7, after V lost 2 bases and J lost 0 bases. CDR1 SGHTA and CDR2 FQGTGA come from the germline V gene. The CDR3 consists of 20 residues. Using reference TRBV7-3 and TRBJ2-6 for the parts outside the CDR3, the full variable domain is GAGVSQTPSNKVTEKGKYVELRCDPISGHTALYWYRQSLGQGPEFLIYFQGTGAADDSGLPNDRFFAVRPEGSVSTLKIQRTERGDSAVYLCASSLVLGLAGISGANVLTFGAGSRLTVL.

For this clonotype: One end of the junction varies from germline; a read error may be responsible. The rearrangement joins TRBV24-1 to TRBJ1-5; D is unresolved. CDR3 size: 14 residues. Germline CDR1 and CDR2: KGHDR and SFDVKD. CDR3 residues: CASSPGMGNQPQHF. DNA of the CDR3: TGTGCCAGCAGTCCCGGGATGGGTAATCAGCCCCAGCATTTT.

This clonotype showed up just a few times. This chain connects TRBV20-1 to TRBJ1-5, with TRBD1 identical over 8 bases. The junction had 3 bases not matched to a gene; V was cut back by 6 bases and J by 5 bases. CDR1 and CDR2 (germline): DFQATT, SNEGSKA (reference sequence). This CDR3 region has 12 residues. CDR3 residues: CSARDRHQPQHF. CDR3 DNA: TGCAGTGCAAGGGACAGGCATCAGCCCCAGCATTTT.

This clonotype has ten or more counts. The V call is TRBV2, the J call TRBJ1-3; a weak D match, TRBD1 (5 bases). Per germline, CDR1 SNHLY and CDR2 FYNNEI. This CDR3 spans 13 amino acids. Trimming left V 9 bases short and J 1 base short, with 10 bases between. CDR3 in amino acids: CASDQGSGNTIYF. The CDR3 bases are TGTGCCAGTGACCAGGGTTCTGGAAACACCATATATTTT.

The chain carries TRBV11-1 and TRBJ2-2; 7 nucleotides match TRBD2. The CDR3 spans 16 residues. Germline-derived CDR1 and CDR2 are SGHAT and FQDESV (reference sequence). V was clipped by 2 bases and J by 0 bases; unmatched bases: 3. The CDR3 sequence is CASSLSSGANTGELFF. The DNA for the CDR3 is TGTGCCAGCAGCTTATCTAGCGGAGCGAACACCGGGGAGCTGTTTTTT.